This is a list of T cell receptor beta chains from one sample in a study of blood T cell repertoires in COVID-19. The assay was immunoSEQ multiplex PCR, and TCRdb's table has in-frame clones only and misses some. The sample lists around 150,000 clones, 65% to 90% occurring once. The specimen sequenced was peripheral blood. These receptors originate from a man aged 70-80 years with acute or convalescent COVID-19. CDR3s include the opening cysteine and the closing phenylalanine or tryptophan. The D gene is left open where the match is weak. Where a row states a size, it is once, few, many or the class of an expanded clone; other rows omit it.

>TRBD2|TRBJ2-2|TRBV3-1/TRBV3-2|.
CASSTGLAGVGELFF
TGTGCCAGCAGCACGGGACTAGCGGGAGTCGGGGAGCTGTTTTTT
>TRBD2|TRBJ2-7|TRBV28|.
CASSFLAGLHYEQYF
TGTGCCAGCAGTTTTTTAGCGGGCCTACACTACGAGCAGTACTTC
>TRBD1|TRBJ2-7|TRBV28|.
CASSFIGQDHEQYF
TGTGCCAGCAGTTTTATTGGACAGGACCACGAGCAGTACTTC
>TRBD1|TRBJ2-7|TRBV11-1|.
CASRTRGTDRLYF
TGTGCCAGCAGAACAAGGGGAACGGACAGGTTGTACTTC
>TRBD1|TRBJ1-4|TRBV2|once
CASSPDRGREKLFF
TGTGCCAGCAGCCCGGACAGGGGTCGTGAAAAACTGTTTTTT
>.|TRBJ2-1|TRBV11-1|.
CASSLAGANNEQFF
TGTGCCAGCAGCTTAGCGGGGGCTAACAATGAGCAGTTCTTC
>TRBD2|TRBJ2-7|TRBV28|.
CASLAGGGDYEQYF
TGTGCCAGTCTAGCGGGAGGGGGGGACTACGAGCAGTACTTC
>TRBD1|TRBJ2-3|TRBV9|.
CASSAGTGGVTDTQYF
TGTGCCAGCAGCGCCGGGACAGGGGGTGTCACAGATACGCAGTATTTT
>.|TRBJ2-7|TRBV6-5|.
CASSRPGVYEQYF
TGTGCCAGCAGCAGACCAGGGGTCTACGAGCAGTACTTC
>.|TRBJ1-5|TRBV10-2|.
CASSESAGTDGQPQHF
TGCGCCAGCAGTGAGTCAGCGGGGACGGACGGGCAGCCCCAGCATTTT
>.|TRBJ2-7|TRBV15|.
CATSRDRGGYEQYF
TGTGCCACCAGCAGAGATAGGGGGGGGTACGAGCAGTACTTC
>.|TRBJ2-7|TRBV10-2|.
CASKSGIRDFEQYF
TGCGCCAGCAAGTCAGGGATACGGGACTTTGAGCAGTACTTC
>TRBD1|TRBJ1-5|TRBV19|.
CASNLGQVRQPQHF
TGTGCCAGTAACTTGGGACAGGTTCGTCAGCCCCAGCATTTT
>TRBD1|TRBJ1-3|TRBV5-6|.
CASSRKNRGSGNTIYF
TGTGCCAGCAGCCGAAAAAACAGGGGCTCTGGAAACACCATATATTTT
>TRBD2|TRBJ2-3|TRBV3-1/TRBV3-2|.
CASSQAGGSAVDTQYF
TGTGCCAGCAGCCAAGCCGGCGGGAGTGCTGTGGATACGCAGTATTTT
>TRBD1|TRBJ1-1|TRBV28|few
CASSAGTDQNTEAFF
TGTGCCAGCAGTGCAGGGACAGATCAGAACACTGAAGCTTTCTTT
>TRBD1|TRBJ1-1|TRBV4-1|.
CASSQGDRGTEAFF
TGCGCCAGCAGCCAAGGGGACAGGGGCACTGAAGCTTTCTTT
>TRBD2|TRBJ2-1|TRBV24-1|.
CATSEAGVSNEQFF
TGTGCCACCAGTGAGGCGGGGGTTTCAAATGAGCAGTTCTTC
>TRBD1|TRBJ1-2|TRBV28|once
CASLSYGTGDGYTF
TGTGCCAGCCTGAGTTACGGGACAGGAGATGGCTACACCTTC
>.|TRBJ1-2|TRBV5-1|.
CASRSGYGYTF
TGCGCCAGCCGGAGTGGCTATGGCTACACCTTC
>TRBD1|TRBJ2-7|TRBV7-8|.
CASSLTGTGVREQYF
TGTGCCAGCAGCTTAACCGGGACAGGGGTAAGGGAGCAGTACTTC
>.|TRBJ2-4|TRBV7-2|.
CASSLNQGKNIQYF
TGTGCCAGCAGCTTAAATCAGGGGAAAAACATTCAGTACTTC
>.|TRBJ1-2|TRBV30|.
CARRGADGYTF
TGTGCACGCCGGGGGGCTGACGGCTACACCTTC
>.|TRBJ1-5|TRBV6-2/TRBV6-3|.
CASSNRQPNQPQHF
TGTGCCAGCAGTAACAGACAGCCCAATCAGCCCCAGCATTTT
>TRBD1|TRBJ1-1|TRBV25-1|.
CASIGGINTEAFF
TGTGCCAGCATAGGGGGCATCAACACTGAAGCTTTCTTT
>TRBD2|TRBJ2-5|TRBV5-1|.
CASSPEVSGRGETQYF
TGCGCCAGCAGTCCGGAGGTTAGCGGGAGAGGAGAGACCCAGTACTTC
>TRBD2|TRBJ2-2|TRBV9|.
CASSVASGRTGELFF
TGTGCCAGCAGCGTAGCTAGCGGGAGGACCGGGGAGCTGTTTTTT